This T cell receptor (beta chain) emerged from a study of cytomegalovirus exposure and HLA in healthy donors. With 1 base removed from V and 13 bases from J, the gap between germline ends came to 14 bases. The CDR3 length is 12 residues. The germline V gene encodes CDR1 MRHNA and CDR2 SNTAGT. Generated by immunoSEQ multiplex PCR, the TCRdb table keeps only in-frame clones and is missing some. This table has 210,000 or so clones, roughly 88% appearing once. Sequencing was carried out using PBMCs. The receptor was isolated from a woman aged 18-30 years in good health and CMV-seronegative. The rearrangement uses TRBV6-4 and TRBJ2-7; tentatively, D is TRBD1 (6 bases). This chain's CDR3 is CASSDYRAWAYF. The CDR3, as DNA: TGTGCCAGCAGTGACTACAGGGCTTGGGCCTACTTC.